This T cell receptor beta chain was observed in a study of pediatric ulcerative colitis. Across the study: Fewer than 10 patients showed pancolitis and two showed left-sided colitis. Study-wide results and limits: Rectal repertoires separated controls, mild-moderate and acute severe colitis. Blood samples from a couple of patients yielded substantially fewer templates and were excluded from blood-rectal overlap analysis.

Notes on this clone: Its antigen is not identified.

Libraries were prepared by immunoSEQ multiplex PCR; TCRdb keeps only in-frame clonotypes and omits some of them. The sample has 32,000 or so clones; around 80% are singletons. The blood sample was taken during the colonoscopy visit. This CDR3 is 15 amino acids long. V shed 5 bases and J shed 5 bases, with 18 bases lying between them. The germline CDR1 and CDR2 sequences are MNHNY and SVGAGI (reference sequence). The genes are TRBV6-6 and TRBJ2-5; TRBD1 is a possible D gene (6 bases). The sequence derives from a boy aged 10-17 years with severe ulcerative colitis. Sequences were obtained from blood. Here the CDR3 reads CASSTGSAWVETQYF. CDR3 sequence (DNA): TGTGCCAGCAGTACAGGGTCAGCGTGGGTGGAGACCCAGTACTTC.